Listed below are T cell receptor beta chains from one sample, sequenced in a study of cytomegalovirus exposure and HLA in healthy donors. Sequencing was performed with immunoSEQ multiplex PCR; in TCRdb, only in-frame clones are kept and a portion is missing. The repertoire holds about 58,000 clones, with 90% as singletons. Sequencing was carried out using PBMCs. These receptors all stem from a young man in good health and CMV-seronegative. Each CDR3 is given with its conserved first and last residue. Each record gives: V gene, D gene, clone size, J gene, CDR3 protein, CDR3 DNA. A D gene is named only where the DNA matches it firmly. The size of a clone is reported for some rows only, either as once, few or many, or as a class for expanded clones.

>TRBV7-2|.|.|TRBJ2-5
CASSFSGRGETQYF
TGTGCCAGCAGCTTTTCCGGGCGGGGAGAGACCCAGTACTTC
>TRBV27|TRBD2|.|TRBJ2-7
CASSLTGGTTYEQYF
TGTGCCAGCAGTTTAACTGGCGGGACTACCTACGAGCAGTACTTC
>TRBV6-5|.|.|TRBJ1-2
CASSYDRYNYGHTF
TGTGCCAGCAGTTACGACAGATATAACTATGGCCACACCTTC
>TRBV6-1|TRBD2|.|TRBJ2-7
CASSVAGVFEQYF
TGTGCCAGCAGTGTTGCGGGAGTCTTCGAGCAGTACTTC
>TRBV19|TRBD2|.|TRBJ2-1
CATQISAGVGNEQFF
TGTGCCACCCAGATATCGGCGGGGGTCGGCAATGAGCAGTTCTTC
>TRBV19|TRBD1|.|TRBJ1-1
CASSVTGATNTEAFF
TGTGCCAGTAGTGTCACAGGGGCGACGAACACTGAAGCTTTCTTT
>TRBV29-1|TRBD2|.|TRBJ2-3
CSVRLAGTDTQYF
TGCAGCGTTAGACTAGCAGGCACAGATACGCAGTATTTT
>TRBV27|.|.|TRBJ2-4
CASSPKGGGVTKNIQYF
TGTGCCAGCAGTCCCAAGGGGGGAGGGGTAACCAAAAACATTCAGTACTTC
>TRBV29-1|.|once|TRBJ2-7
CSVGGVTSSYEQYF
TGCAGCGTGGGGGGAGTGACTAGCTCCTACGAGCAGTACTTC
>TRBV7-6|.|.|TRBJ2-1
CASSNGLGPGLKSEQFF
TGTGCCAGCAGCAATGGGTTGGGACCAGGACTAAAAAGTGAGCAGTTCTTC
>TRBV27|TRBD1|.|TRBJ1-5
CASSLTGASQPQHF
TGTGCCAGCAGTTTAACAGGGGCTAGTCAGCCCCAGCATTTT
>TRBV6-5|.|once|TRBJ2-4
CASSYSPSLTKNIQYF
TGTGCCAGCAGTTACTCTCCCAGTTTGACCAAAAACATTCAGTACTTC
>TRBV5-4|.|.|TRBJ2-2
CASSLARRGGLNTGELFF
TGTGCCAGCAGCTTGGCTCGAAGGGGGGGGTTAAACACCGGGGAGCTGTTTTTT
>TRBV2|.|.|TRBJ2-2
CASSELTGGELFF
TGTGCCAGCAGTGAACTGACAGGCGGGGAGCTGTTTTTT
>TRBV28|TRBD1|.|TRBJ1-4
CASSADRENEKLFF
TGTGCCAGCAGTGCGGACAGGGAGAATGAAAAACTGTTTTTT
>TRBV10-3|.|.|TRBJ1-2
CAISPQGSDGYTF
TGTGCCATCAGTCCCCAGGGGAGCGATGGCTACACCTTC
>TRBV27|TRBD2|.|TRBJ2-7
CASSPRGVAGVYEQYF
TGTGCCAGCAGCCCGAGGGGGGTAGCGGGAGTCTACGAGCAGTACTTC
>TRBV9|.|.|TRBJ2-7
CASSLGTELSYEQYF
TGTGCCAGCAGCCTCGGGACTGAACTCTCCTACGAGCAGTACTTC
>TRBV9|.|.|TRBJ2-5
CASSVTGTFQETQYF
TGTGCCAGCAGCGTTACCGGGACTTTCCAAGAGACCCAGTACTTC
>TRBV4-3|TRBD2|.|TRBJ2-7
CASSQDLGRETYF
TGCGCCAGCAGCCAAGATCTGGGGCGGGAGACTTACTTC
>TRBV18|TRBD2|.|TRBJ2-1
CASSIAGGFYNEQFF
TGTGCCAGCTCCATAGCGGGAGGGTTTTACAATGAGCAGTTCTTC
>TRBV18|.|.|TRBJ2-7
CASSPWGNTYEQYF
TGTGCCAGCTCACCGTGGGGCAACACCTACGAGCAGTACTTC
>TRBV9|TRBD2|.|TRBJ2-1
CASAKRTSGANNEQFF
TGTGCCAGCGCAAAGAGGACTAGCGGGGCGAACAATGAGCAGTTCTTC
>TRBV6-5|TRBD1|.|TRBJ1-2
CASSHRDRGLKGYTF
TGTGCCAGCAGCCACCGGGACAGGGGTTTGAAAGGCTACACCTTC
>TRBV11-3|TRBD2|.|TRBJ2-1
CASSLGSTSSGYNEQFF
TGTGCCAGCAGCTTAGGATCTACGTCTAGCGGGTACAATGAGCAGTTCTTC
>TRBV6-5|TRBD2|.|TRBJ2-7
CASSYRGRSNYEQYF
TGTGCCAGCAGTTATCGCGGGAGGTCCAACTACGAGCAGTACTTC
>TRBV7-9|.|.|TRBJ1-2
CASSPRDGYGYTF
TGTGCCAGCAGCCCCAGGGATGGGTATGGCTACACCTTC